The clone carrying this T cell receptor (beta chain) was counted between two and nine times. The antigen remains unidentified. The gene names given are mouse names. The CDR3 end is not reached by the read, which stops 1 residue before it; the germline J gene fills it in. This sample is part of a study of tissue T cells after allogeneic stem cell transplantation. The study's findings and limits: Which tissue TCRs were alloreactive or antigen-specific was not determined. Some clones might be persisting host cells. Few T cell clones were shared across patients, but motif clusters showed tissue-specific shared signatures.

Stated time point: mouse harvest day 7 after allogeneic transplant. Each mouse received 10^7 T-cell-depleted marrow cells plus 10^6 splenic CD5+ T cells by tail vein. Data came from immunoSEQ multiplex PCR; TCRdb stores just in-frame clones and leaves some out. The sample shows over 6,500 clones, approximately 46% of them seen only once. CDR1 is NSHNY, CDR2 SYGAGN, per germline. Trimming left V 0 bases short and J 0 bases short, with 4 bases between. The CDR3 has 14 residues. The chain uses TRBV13-1 and TRBJ1-3; no reliable D call. This sequence was found in a female BALB/c mouse given C57BL/6 T cells with graft-versus-host disease after an allogeneic hematopoietic cell transplant. Sequenced sample: gut tissue. The CDR3 spells CASSDGSSGNTLYF. The part of the CDR3 DNA that was read is TGTGCCAGCAGTGATGGGTCTTCTGGAAATACGCTCTAT.